These T cell receptor beta chains were read from a single sample in a study of shared clonotypes between healthy human individuals. Measured with immunoSEQ multiplex PCR; TCRdb has only the in-frame clones, and not every one. The sample carries roughly 640,000 clones, around 97% recorded once. The specimen sequenced was naive CD4+ T cells sorted from blood. These TCRs come from a woman aged 30 to 39 in good health. CDR3s include the opening cysteine and the closing phenylalanine or tryptophan. Fields, in order: D gene, V gene, clone size, J gene, CDR3 DNA, CDR3 protein. D genes are given only for firm matches. Some rows have no size entry. The others give once, few or many, or a class for an expanded clone.

.,TRBV2,.,TRBJ2-5,TGTGCCAGCACCCCCCTGAGACTGCTAGTACAAGAGACCCAGTACTTC,CASTPLRLLVQETQYF
.,TRBV10-3,.,TRBJ1-4,TGTGCCATCAGTGAGTCGGCCAGCGAAAATGAAAAACTGTTTTTT,CAISESASENEKLFF
.,TRBV28,.,TRBJ1-2,TGTGCCAGCAGTTTATTACCCTGGGGCTACACCTTC,CASSLLPWGYTF
.,TRBV7-9,.,TRBJ2-7,TGTGCCAGCAGCTTAGCGAGAGACGGGAACGAGCAGTACTTC,CASSLARDGNEQYF
TRBD1,TRBV28,.,TRBJ1-4,TGTGCCAGCAGTTTAGGAAAGGGGGCATATGAAAAACTGTTTTTT,CASSLGKGAYEKLFF
.,TRBV30,.,TRBJ1-6,TGTGCCTGGAGCGAGGACACCCTGAATGTTTCACCCCTCCACTTT,CAWSEDTLNVSPLHF
TRBD1,TRBV5-1,.,TRBJ2-7,TGCGCCAGCAGCCCCGGGGGACAGGGGAACGAGCAGTACTTC,CASSPGGQGNEQYF
TRBD1,TRBV19,.,TRBJ2-3,TGTGCCAGTAGTGAGGGACAGGGTCATACAGATACGCAGTATTTT,CASSEGQGHTDTQYF
TRBD1,TRBV6-6,.,TRBJ1-6,TGTGCCAGCAAGAAGGGGGCGGGATCACCCCTCCACTTT,CASKKGAGSPLHF
.,TRBV7-8,few,TRBJ1-1,TGTGCCAGCAGCGCCTCGACAGAGAACACTGAAGCTTTCTTT,CASSASTENTEAFF
TRBD2,TRBV5-1,.,TRBJ2-1,TGCGCCAGCAGCCCCCTAGCGGCGAACTACAATGAGCAGTTCTTC,CASSPLAANYNEQFF
.,TRBV19,.,TRBJ1-4,TGTGCCAGTAGTATACCCGGGGGCCAGCCTGGTGAAAAACTGTTTTTT,CASSIPGGQPGEKLFF
.,TRBV19,.,TRBJ1-1,TGTGCCAGTAGTGCGGGACAAACGAACACTGAAGCTTTCTTT,CASSAGQTNTEAFF
TRBD1,TRBV7-9,.,TRBJ2-7,TGTGCCAGCAGCTTAGAATGGACAGGGGATTACGAGCAGTACTTC,CASSLEWTGDYEQYF
.,TRBV6-5,.,TRBJ2-7,TGTGCCAGCAGTTACGTACAGGCAAGAGGGGAGCAGTACTTC,CASSYVQARGEQYF
TRBD2,TRBV28,.,TRBJ2-1,TGTGCCAGCAGTCCCGGACTAGCGGGAAGCAATGAGCAGTTCTTC,CASSPGLAGSNEQFF
.,TRBV7-9,.,TRBJ1-2,TGTGCCAGCAGCGCCCGGGACACTCTATTGGAGGGCTACACCTTC,CASSARDTLLEGYTF
.,TRBV7-9,.,TRBJ1-4,TGTGCCAGCAGCCGAAGAGGACAGCTTGAAGCAACTAATGAAAAACTGTTTTTT,CASSRRGQLEATNEKLFF
.,TRBV6-5,.,TRBJ1-1,TGTGCCAGCAGCCACGGGGGGGAAGCTTTCTTT,CASSHGGEAFF
.,TRBV6-1,.,TRBJ1-2,TGTGCCAGCAGTGAAGTGCGGGGGAAGAGAGGCTATGGCTACACCTTC,CASSEVRGKRGYGYTF
.,TRBV5-1,.,TRBJ2-2,TGCGCCAGCAGCTTTCCCCGGGGACGCGGCACCGGGGAGCTGTTTTTT,CASSFPRGRGTGELFF
.,TRBV10-1,.,TRBJ2-7,TGCGCCAGCAGTGGTTCCGACAGTAAAGCCTACGAGCAGTACTTC,CASSGSDSKAYEQYF